What follows are 22 T cell receptor beta chains derived from one specimen sequenced in a study of STAT5B mutations in CD4+ large granular lymphocyte leukemia. Some clones are missing from TCRdb's copy, which holds only in-frame ones; the method was immunoSEQ multiplex PCR. Here the sample spans some 40,000 clones, roughly 83% being singletons. The sample consisted of CD4+ T cells from blood buffy coats. The receptors originated from a human donor in good health.

This clone turned up a few times. The V and J genes are TRBV27 and TRBJ1-2; D call uncertain. The CDR3 has 10 residues. Germline-derived CDR1 and CDR2 are MNHEY and SMNVEV (reference sequence). Trimming shortened V by 8 bases and J by 7 bases, and 8 bases separated the two germline ends. This CDR3 is CASGEIGYTF. CDR3 in DNA: TGTGCCAGCGGCGAGATTGGCTACACCTTC.

V is TRBV19 and J is TRBJ2-1; maybe TRBD1 (6 bases). The germline V gene encodes CDR1 LNHDA and CDR2 SQIVND (reference sequence). This CDR3 contains 14 residues. V gave up 3 bases and J gave up 7 bases, with 13 bases separating them. CDR3 sequence: CASSIGDISNEQFF. CDR3 DNA sequence: TGTGCCAGTAGTATTGGGGACATATCGAATGAGCAGTTCTTC.

This sequence joins TRBV19 and TRBJ2-7; D could derive from TRBD1 or TRBD2 (5 bases each). Germline assignment: CDR1 LNHDA and CDR2 SQIVND (reference sequence). V lost 4 bases and J lost 0, with 13 bases in between. This CDR3 is 15 amino acids long. CDR3 in amino acids: CASSTSAGSSYEQYF. In DNA, the CDR3 is TGTGCCAGTAGTACTTCGGCAGGGAGCTCCTACGAGCAGTACTTC.

The CDR3 DNA sequence: TGTGCCAGCAGTGGGGGACAGGGGGCGTCAAATAACTATGGCTACACCTTC. Protein product: CASSGGQGASNNYGYTF. The V gene is TRBV2, the J gene TRBJ1-2, with 12 bases lining up with TRBD1. The CDR3 is made up of 17 amino acids. Germline lookup yields CDR1 SNHLY and CDR2 FYNNEI. The trim removed 4 bases at V and 1 base at J, leaving 7 bases unmatched.

The rearrangement joins TRBV5-1 to TRBJ2-2; 7 positions match TRBD1. V was clipped by 0 bases and J by 4 bases; unmatched bases: 6. This CDR3 region has 16 residues. Germline assignment: CDR1 SGHRS and CDR2 YFSETQ. The CDR3 loop is CASSLGGGSGTGELFF. The CDR3 DNA is TGCGCCAGCAGCTTGGGAGGGGGCTCTGGCACCGGGGAGCTGTTTTTT.

Only a few counts were recorded for this clone. The chain is built from TRBV4-2 and TRBJ1-1; TRBD1 matches 11 bases. Losses at the gene ends were 8 bases for V and 3 bases for J; bases not matched to a gene: 8. The CDR3 sequence is 15 residues long. Looked up from germline, CDR1 is LGHNA and CDR2 is YNFKEQ. This CDR3 reads CASSGTGGPHTEAFF. CDR3 bases: TGTGCCAGCTCTGGGACAGGGGGACCCCACACTGAAGCTTTCTTT.

The chain employs TRBV5-4 and TRBJ2-5; perhaps D is TRBD1 or TRBD2 (6 bases each). This CDR3 comprises 16 residues. The germline CDR1 and CDR2 sequences are SGHNT and YYREEE (reference sequence). V shed 2 bases and J shed 1 base, with 15 bases lying between them. The CDR3 region has the DNA TGTGCCAGCAGCTTTAGGGGGGCGGCCGGCCAAGAGACCCAGTACTTC. This encodes CASSFRGAAGQETQYF. Looking up the rest from reference TRBV5-4 and TRBJ2-5 gives the full variable domain: ETGVTQSPTHLIKTRGQQVTLRCSSQSGHNTVSWYQQALGQGPQFIFQYYREEENGRGNFPPRFSGLQFPNYSSELNVNALELDDSALYLCASSFRGAAGQETQYFGPGTRLLVL.

This CDR3 is CASSSRWAGGLISNQPQHF. CDR3 bases: TGTGCCAGCAGCTCTCGATGGGCAGGGGGGCTTATTAGCAATCAGCCCCAGCATTTT. The chain has TRBV7-8 and TRBJ1-5; 7 nucleotides align to TRBD1. This CDR3 is 19 amino acids long. CDR1 SGHVS and CDR2 FQNEAQ come from the germline V gene. Trimming removed 4 bases from V and 0 bases from J; junction bases left unmatched: 15. The whole variable domain, filled in from reference TRBV7-8 and TRBJ1-5, reads GAGVSQSPRYKVAKRGQDVALRCDPISGHVSLFWYQQALGQGPEFLTYFQNEAQLDKSGLPSDRFFAERPEGSVSTLKIQRTQQEDSAVYLCASSSRWAGGLISNQPQHFGDGTRLSIL.

The chain couples TRBV25-1 to TRBJ2-7; TRBD1 matches 9 bases. With V trimmed by 8 bases and J by 4 bases, 6 bases remained unmatched. This CDR3 contains 13 residues. The germline CDR1 and CDR2 sequences are MGHDK and SYGVNS. The DNA for the CDR3 is TGTGCCAGCCAGGGACAGGGAATATACGAGCAGTACTTC. It yields the protein CASQGQGIYEQYF.

The chain links TRBV7-2 to TRBJ2-3; the D gene is possibly TRBD2 (6 bases). Deletions cut 5 bases from V and 0 bases from J, with 9 bases between. This CDR3 is built from 14 residues. Germline V gene lookup returns CDR1 SGHTA and CDR2 FQGNSA. The CDR3 loop reads CASSLSGSTDTQYF. For the CDR3, the DNA is TGTGCCAGCAGCCTTAGCGGTAGCACAGATACGCAGTATTTT.

J is TRBJ1-1 and V is TRBV18, with TRBD1 identical over 7 bases. V trimming: 2 bases; J trimming: 4 bases; junction bases outside the gene matches: 4. The CDR3 has 14 amino acids. CDR1 is KGHSH, CDR2 LQKENI, per germline. The CDR3 reads CASSPGDRITEAFF. In nucleotides, the CDR3 is TGTGCCAGCTCACCAGGGGACAGAATCACTGAAGCTTTCTTT. Variable domain in full (rest from reference TRBV18 and TRBJ1-1): NAGVMQNPRHLVRRRGQEARLRCSPMKGHSHVYWYRQLPEEGLKFMVYLQKENIIDESGMPKERFSAEFPKEGPSILRIQQVVRGDSAAYFCASSPGDRITEAFFGQGTRLTVV.

The chain is built from TRBV5-6 and TRBJ2-1; 8 positions match TRBD2. V shed 2 bases, J shed 0 bases, and the junction held 10 bases outside the gene matches. Per germline, CDR1 SGHDT and CDR2 YYEEEE. This CDR3 is 18 amino acids long. CDR3 residues: CASSLAGAIQSSYNEQFF. The CDR3 nucleotides are TGTGCCAGCAGCTTAGCGGGGGCCATACAGAGCTCCTACAATGAGCAGTTCTTC.

V is TRBV11-1 and J is TRBJ2-7, with 10 bases matching TRBD1. Trimming cost V 5 bases and J 2 bases; bases outside gene matches: 6. Germline CDR1 is SGHAT and CDR2 is FQDESV (reference sequence). The CDR3 covers 15 residues. The CDR3 sequence is CASSRGQGLTYEQYF. Here the CDR3 DNA reads TGTGCCAGCAGCCGGGGACAGGGGTTAACCTACGAGCAGTACTTC.

This sequence joins TRBV6-4 and TRBJ1-1; tentative D call: TRBD1 (6 bases). The CDR3 runs to 12 residues. Trimming left V 2 bases short and J 10 bases short, with 11 bases between. Looked up from germline, CDR1 is MRHNA and CDR2 is SNTAGT. The CDR3 loop is CASSDLGGRAFF. The CDR3 DNA sequence: TGTGCCAGCAGTGACCTCGGGGGGCGAGCTTTCTTT.

This clone has just a few counts. The chain has TRBV18 and TRBJ1-2; D is unclear. Germline lookup yields CDR1 KGHSH and CDR2 LQKENI. The V and J ends lost 6 bases and 3 bases respectively, with 14 bases between them. The CDR3 is made up of 14 amino acids. CDR3 loop: CASSTLGSDYGYTF. The CDR3 nucleotides are TGTGCCAGCTCCACCCTAGGGTCTGACTATGGCTACACCTTC.

The chain couples TRBV5-6 to TRBJ2-6; D ambiguous. Trimming took 0 bases from V and 1 from J, leaving 5 bases between them. Germline loops: CDR1 SGHDT, CDR2 YYEEEE. There are 15 residues in the CDR3. CDR3 region: CASSLVGSGANVLTF. CDR3 bases: TGTGCCAGCAGCTTGGTGGGTTCTGGGGCCAACGTCCTGACTTTC.

V gene TRBV29-1 combines with J gene TRBJ2-3; 11 positions match TRBD2. There are 14 residues in the CDR3. V shed 3 bases, J shed 1 base, and the junction held 0 bases outside the gene matches. Germline V gene lookup returns CDR1 SQVTM and CDR2 ANQGSEA. The CDR3 reads CSVEGLAGTDTQYF. As DNA, the CDR3 is TGCAGCGTTGAGGGACTAGCGGGCACAGATACGCAGTATTTT.

This CDR3 is CASSGTLGNYGYTF. CDR3 sequence (DNA): TGTGCCAGCAGTGGGACACTTGGAAACTATGGCTACACCTTC. The rearrangement joins TRBV2 to TRBJ1-2, with D maybe TRBD1 (5 bases). The CDR3 length is 14 residues. Trimming shortened V by 4 bases and J by 2 bases, and 11 bases separated the two germline ends. Germline lookup yields CDR1 SNHLY and CDR2 FYNNEI.

J is TRBJ2-7 and V is TRBV11-2; D gene unclear. This CDR3 is 14 amino acids long. Trimming took 0 bases from V and 0 from J, leaving 6 bases between them. The V gene's germline CDR1 is SGHAT and CDR2 FQNNGV. In DNA, the CDR3 is TGTGCCAGCAGCTTAGATGAAATCTCCTACGAGCAGTACTTC. It yields the protein CASSLDEISYEQYF.

The chain recombines TRBV11-2 with TRBJ1-1, with 7 nucleotides matching TRBD1. J gave up 1 base and V 4 bases, and 6 bases lay outside the gene matches. CDR1 is SGHAT, CDR2 FQNNGV, per germline. The CDR3 has 15 residues. CDR3 coding DNA: TGTGCCAGCAGCTCAGCCGGGACAGAGAACACTGAAGCTTTCTTT. The encoded protein is CASSSAGTENTEAFF.

As DNA, the CDR3 is TGTGCCAGCTCACCACTCGGGACAGAAGTACACAATGAGCAGTTCTTC. Protein product: CASSPLGTEVHNEQFF. The V and J genes are TRBV18 and TRBJ2-1, with 7 bases aligning to TRBD1. The trim removed 1 base at V and 5 bases at J, leaving 8 bases unmatched. The CDR3 spans 16 residues. From germline, CDR1 is KGHSH and CDR2 LQKENI.

The V and J genes are TRBV7-6 and TRBJ2-1, with 13 nucleotides matching TRBD2. Germline trimming cut 5 bases from V and 10 bases from J; bases unmatched to any gene: 8. This CDR3 is 15 amino acids long. CDR1 and CDR2 from the germline V gene are SGHVS and FNYEAQ. The CDR3, as DNA: TGTGCCAGCAGCAAAGGACTAGCGGGAGTTCGAGAGCAGTTCTTC. This gives the protein CASSKGLAGVREQFF.